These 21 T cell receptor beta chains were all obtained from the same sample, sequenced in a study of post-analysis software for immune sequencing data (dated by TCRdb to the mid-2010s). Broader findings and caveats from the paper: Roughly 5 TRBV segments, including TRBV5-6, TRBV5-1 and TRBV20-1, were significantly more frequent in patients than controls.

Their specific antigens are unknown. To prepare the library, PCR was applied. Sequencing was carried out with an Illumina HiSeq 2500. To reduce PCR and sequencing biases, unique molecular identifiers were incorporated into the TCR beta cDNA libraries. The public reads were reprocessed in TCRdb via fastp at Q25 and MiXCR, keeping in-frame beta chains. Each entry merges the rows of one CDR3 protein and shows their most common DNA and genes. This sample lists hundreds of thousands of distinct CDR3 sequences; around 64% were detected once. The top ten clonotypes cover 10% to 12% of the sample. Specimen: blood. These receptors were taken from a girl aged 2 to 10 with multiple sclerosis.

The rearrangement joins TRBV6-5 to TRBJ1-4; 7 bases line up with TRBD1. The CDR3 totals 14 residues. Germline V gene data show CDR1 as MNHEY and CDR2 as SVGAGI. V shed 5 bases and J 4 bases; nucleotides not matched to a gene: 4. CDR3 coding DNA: TGTGCCAGCAGTGAAGACAGGGTTAATGAAAAACTGTTTTTT. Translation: CASSEDRVNEKLFF.

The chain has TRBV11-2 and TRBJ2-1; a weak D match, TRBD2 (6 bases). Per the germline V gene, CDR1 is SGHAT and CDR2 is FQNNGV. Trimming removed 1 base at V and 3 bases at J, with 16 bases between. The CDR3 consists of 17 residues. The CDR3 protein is CASSLGPGEAFYNEQFF. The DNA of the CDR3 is TGTGCCAGCAGCTTAGGCCCCGGGGAGGCCTTCTACAATGAGCAGTTCTTC.

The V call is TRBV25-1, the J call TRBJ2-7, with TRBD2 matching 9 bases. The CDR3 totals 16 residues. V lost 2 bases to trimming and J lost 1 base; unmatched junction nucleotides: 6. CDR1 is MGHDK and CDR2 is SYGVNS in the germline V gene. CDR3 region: CASSEGALAGSYEQYF. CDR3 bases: TGTGCCAGCAGTGAAGGGGCCCTAGCGGGATCCTACGAGCAGTACTTC.

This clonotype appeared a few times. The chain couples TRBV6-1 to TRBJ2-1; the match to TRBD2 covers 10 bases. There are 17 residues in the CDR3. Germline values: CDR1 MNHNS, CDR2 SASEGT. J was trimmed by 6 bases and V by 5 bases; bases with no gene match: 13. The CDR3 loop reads CASSRHNLAGVRNEQFF. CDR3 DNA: TGTGCCAGCAGTCGCCATAACCTAGCGGGAGTACGCAATGAGCAGTTCTTC.

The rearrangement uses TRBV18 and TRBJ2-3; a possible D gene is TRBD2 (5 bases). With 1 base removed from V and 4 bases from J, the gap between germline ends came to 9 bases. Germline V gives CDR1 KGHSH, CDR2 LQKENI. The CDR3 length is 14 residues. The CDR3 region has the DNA TGTGCCAGCTCACCACTCGCGGGCTCAGATACGCAGTATTTT. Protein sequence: CASSPLAGSDTQYF.

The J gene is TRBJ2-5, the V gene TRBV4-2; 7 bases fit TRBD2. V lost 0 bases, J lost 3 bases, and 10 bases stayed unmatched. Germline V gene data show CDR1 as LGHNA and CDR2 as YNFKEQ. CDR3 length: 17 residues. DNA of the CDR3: TGTGCCAGCAGCCAAGATCGCGGTCGAAGCGGGGAAGAGACCCAGTACTTC. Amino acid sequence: CASSQDRGRSGEETQYF.

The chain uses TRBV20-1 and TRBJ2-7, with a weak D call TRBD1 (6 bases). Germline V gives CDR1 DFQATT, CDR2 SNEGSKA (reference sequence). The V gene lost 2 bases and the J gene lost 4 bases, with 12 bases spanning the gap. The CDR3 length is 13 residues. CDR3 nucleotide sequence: TGCAGTGCTAGACCGGGACATGAGTACGAGCAGTACTTC. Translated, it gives CSARPGHEYEQYF.

CDR3 DNA: TGCAGTGCTAAAAAACAGGGAAGCAGCACAGATACGCAGTATTTT. This translates into CSAKKQGSSTDTQYF. V is TRBV20-1 and J is TRBJ2-3, with D tentatively TRBD1 (6 bases). The CDR3 totals 15 residues. CDR1 is DFQATT and CDR2 is SNEGSKA in the germline V gene (reference sequence). Trimming took 4 bases from V and 0 from J, leaving 14 bases between them.

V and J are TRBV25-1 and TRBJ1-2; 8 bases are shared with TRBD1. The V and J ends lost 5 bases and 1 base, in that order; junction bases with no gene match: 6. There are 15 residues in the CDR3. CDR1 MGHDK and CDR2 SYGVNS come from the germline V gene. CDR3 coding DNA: TGTGCCAGCAGTCCCCGGGACAGGAATAACTATGGCTACACCTTC. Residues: CASSPRDRNNYGYTF.

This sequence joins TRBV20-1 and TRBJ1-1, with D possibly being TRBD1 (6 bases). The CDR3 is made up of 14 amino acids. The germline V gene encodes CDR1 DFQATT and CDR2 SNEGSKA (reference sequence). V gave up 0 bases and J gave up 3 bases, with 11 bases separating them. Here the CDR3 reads CSAREGAGDTEAFF. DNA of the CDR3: TGCAGTGCTAGAGAGGGAGCAGGGGACACTGAAGCTTTCTTT.

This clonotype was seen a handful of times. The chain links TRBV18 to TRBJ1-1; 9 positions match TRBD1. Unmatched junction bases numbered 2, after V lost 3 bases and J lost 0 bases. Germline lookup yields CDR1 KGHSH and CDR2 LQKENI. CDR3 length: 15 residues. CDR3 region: CASSPGQGLNTEAFF. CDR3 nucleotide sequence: TGTGCCAGCTCACCTGGACAGGGGCTGAACACTGAAGCTTTCTTT.

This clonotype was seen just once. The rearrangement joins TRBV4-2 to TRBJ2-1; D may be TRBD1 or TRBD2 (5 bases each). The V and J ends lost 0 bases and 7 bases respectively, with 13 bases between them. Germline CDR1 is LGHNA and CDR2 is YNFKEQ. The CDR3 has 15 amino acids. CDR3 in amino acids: CASSQDGADRNEQFF. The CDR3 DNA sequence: TGTGCCAGCAGCCAAGACGGGGCGGATAGGAATGAGCAGTTCTTC.

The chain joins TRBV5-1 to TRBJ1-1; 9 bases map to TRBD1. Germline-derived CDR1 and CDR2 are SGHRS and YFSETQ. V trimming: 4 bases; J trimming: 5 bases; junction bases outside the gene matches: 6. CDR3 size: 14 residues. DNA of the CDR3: TGCGCCAGCAGCCGGACAGGGGTTGCGACTGAAGCTTTCTTT. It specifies CASSRTGVATEAFF.

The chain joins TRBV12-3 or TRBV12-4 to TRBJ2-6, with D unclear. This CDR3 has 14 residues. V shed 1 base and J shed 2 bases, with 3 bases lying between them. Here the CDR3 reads CASSLDAGANVLTF. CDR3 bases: TGTGCCAGCAGTTTAGATGCTGGGGCCAACGTCCTGACTTTC.

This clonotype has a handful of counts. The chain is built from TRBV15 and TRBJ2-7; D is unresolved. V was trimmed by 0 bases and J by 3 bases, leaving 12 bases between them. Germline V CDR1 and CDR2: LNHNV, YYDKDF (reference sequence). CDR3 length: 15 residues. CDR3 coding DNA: TGTGCCACCAGCAGAGATTCGAACACGCTCTACGAGCAGTACTTC. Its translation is CATSRDSNTLYEQYF.

The CDR3 spells CASSQGFPSGYNEQFF. The DNA for the CDR3 is TGTGCCAGCAGCCAAGGTTTCCCTAGCGGGTACAATGAGCAGTTCTTC. The gene calls are TRBV3-1 and TRBJ2-1; 8 nucleotides agree with TRBD2. Trimming cost V 1 base and J 4 bases; bases outside gene matches: 6. The CDR3 consists of 16 residues. The germline gives CDR1 LGHDT, CDR2 YNNKEL (reference sequence).

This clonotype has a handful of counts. CDR3 DNA: TGCAGTGCTAGTTTGGGACAGGGGCTTATCGAAGAGACCCAGTACTTC. Protein product: CSASLGQGLIEETQYF. V is TRBV20-1 and J is TRBJ2-5, with 10 bases matching TRBD1. This CDR3 region has 16 residues. V dropped 3 bases and J dropped 3; count of bases not matched to a gene: 10. CDR1 is DFQATT, CDR2 SNEGSKA, per germline (reference sequence).

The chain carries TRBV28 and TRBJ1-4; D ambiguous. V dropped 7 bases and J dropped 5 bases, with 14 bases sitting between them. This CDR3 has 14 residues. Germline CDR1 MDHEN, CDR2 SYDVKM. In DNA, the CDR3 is TGTGCCAGCACTAAAACAGTGGAGAATGAAAAACTGTTTTTT. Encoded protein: CASTKTVENEKLFF.

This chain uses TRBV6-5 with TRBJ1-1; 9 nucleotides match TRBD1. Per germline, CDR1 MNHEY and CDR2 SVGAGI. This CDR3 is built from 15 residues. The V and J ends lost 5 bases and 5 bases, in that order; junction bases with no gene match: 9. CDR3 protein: CASSPDRGRRTEAFF. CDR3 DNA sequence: TGTGCCAGCAGTCCGGACAGGGGAAGAAGGACTGAAGCTTTCTTT.

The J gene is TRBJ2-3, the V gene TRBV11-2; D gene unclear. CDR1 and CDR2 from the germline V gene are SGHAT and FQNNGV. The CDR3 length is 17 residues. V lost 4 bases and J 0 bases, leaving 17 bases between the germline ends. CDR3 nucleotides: TGTGCCAGCAGCTCAGGCTCCGGCGGAGATAGCACAGATACGCAGTATTTT. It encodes CASSSGSGGDSTDTQYF.

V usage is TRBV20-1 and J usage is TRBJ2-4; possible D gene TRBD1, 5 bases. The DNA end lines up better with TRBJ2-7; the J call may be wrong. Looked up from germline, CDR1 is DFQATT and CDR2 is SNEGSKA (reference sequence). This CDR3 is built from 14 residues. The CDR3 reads CSASRAGKGYEQYF. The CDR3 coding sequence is TGCAGTGCTAGTAGGGCAGGGAAGGGGTACGAGCAGTACTTC.